These 10 T cell receptor beta chains were all obtained from the same sample, sequenced in a study of OX40 agonist ivuxolimab in advanced cancers. Generated by immunoSEQ multiplex PCR, the TCRdb table keeps only in-frame clones and is missing some. This sample has some 61,000 clones, with approximately 87% found just once. The sample here was CD4+ or CD8+ T cells sorted from blood, taken in a trial of the OX40 agonist ivuxolimab. The receptors here all came from an adult with an advanced solid tumor such as melanoma, head and neck, liver or kidney cancer.

J is TRBJ1-1 and V is TRBV11-3; D unresolved. The V gene's germline CDR1 is SGHNT and CDR2 YENEEA. V shed 5 bases and J shed 4 bases, with 14 bases lying between them. This CDR3 is built from 14 residues. This CDR3 is CASSALRSSTEAFF. As DNA, the CDR3 is TGTGCCAGCAGCGCTCTAAGGTCGAGCACTGAAGCTTTCTTT.

This clone occurred once. The genes are TRBV5-1 and TRBJ2-5; D is unresolved. The V gene's germline CDR1 is SGHRS and CDR2 YFSETQ. CDR3 size: 12 residues. V lost 1 base to trimming and J lost 1 base, with 2 bases between them. Here the CDR3 reads CASSLSQETQYF. DNA of the CDR3: TGCGCCAGCAGCTTGTCCCAAGAGACCCAGTACTTC.

The chain carries TRBV18 and TRBJ1-1, with D unresolved. There are 14 residues in the CDR3. Germline V gene sequence: CDR1 KGHSH, CDR2 LQKENI. V lost 2 bases and J 0 bases, leaving 7 bases between the germline ends. The CDR3 loop is CASSPTALNTEAFF. For the CDR3, the DNA is TGTGCCAGCTCACCAACAGCTTTGAACACTGAAGCTTTCTTT.

CDR3 nucleotide sequence: TGTGCCAGTAAACCCGGGACAGCGAACACCGGGGAGCTGTTTTTT. This gives the protein CASKPGTANTGELFF. The chain uses TRBV19 and TRBJ2-2; 7 bases align to TRBD1. V was pared by 7 bases and J by 0 bases, with 5 bases of the junction left unmatched. The CDR3 consists of 15 residues. Germline V gene data show CDR1 as LNHDA and CDR2 as SQIVND (reference sequence).

The J gene is TRBJ1-5, the V gene TRBV30; TRBD1 is a possible D gene (6 bases). This CDR3 is 13 amino acids long. Germline assignment: CDR1 GTSNPN and CDR2 SVGIG (reference sequence). Trimming removed 5 bases from V and 4 bases from J, with 12 bases in between. The CDR3 spells CAWGDTGNQPQHF. CDR3 in DNA: TGTGCCTGGGGGGACACGGGAAATCAGCCCCAGCATTTT.

The CDR3 DNA is TGTGCCTGGAGTGTACTTCAGGGGGCAAAGACTGAAGCTTTCTTT. Translating gives CAWSVLQGAKTEAFF. The chain uses TRBV30 and TRBJ1-1, with TRBD1 identical over 8 bases. V lost 0 bases and J lost 5; bases outside the gene matches: 8. Germline V lookup: CDR1 GTSNPN, CDR2 SVGIG (reference sequence). The CDR3 is 15 residues long.

The chain recombines TRBV7-2 with TRBJ2-1; TRBD2 matches 10 bases. This CDR3 contains 15 residues. J was trimmed by 7 bases and V by 5 bases; bases with no gene match: 8. The germline gives CDR1 SGHTA, CDR2 FQGNSA. The CDR3 region has the DNA TGTGCCAGCAGCATTGCTAGCGGGAGTCTGAATGAGCAGTTCTTC. It specifies CASSIASGSLNEQFF.

The V call is TRBV7-8, the J call TRBJ1-1, with 7 bases aligning to TRBD1. V dropped 5 bases and J dropped 4; count of bases not matched to a gene: 10. Looked up from germline, CDR1 is SGHVS and CDR2 is FQNEAQ. The CDR3 loop spans 15 amino acids. CDR3 protein: CASSLTQGKSTEAFF. The CDR3, as DNA: TGTGCCAGCAGCCTGACACAGGGGAAGTCCACTGAAGCTTTCTTT.

The rearrangement joins TRBV20-1 to TRBJ2-5; no reliable D call. This CDR3 has 11 amino acids. The germline gives CDR1 DFQATT, CDR2 SNEGSKA (reference sequence). V lost 3 bases and J 0 bases, leaving 2 bases between the germline ends. CDR3 loop: CSASNQETQYF. The CDR3 region has the DNA TGCAGTGCTAGTAACCAAGAGACCCAGTACTTC.

This clone was seen a handful of times. This rearrangement joins TRBV30 to TRBJ1-1; D may be TRBD1 (6 bases). V lost 0 bases and J 10 bases, leaving 9 bases between the germline ends. The CDR3 covers 11 residues. CDR1 GTSNPN and CDR2 SVGIG come from the germline V gene (reference sequence). CDR3 loop: CAWSVLQGAFF. CDR3 bases: TGTGCCTGGAGTGTACTACAGGGAGCTTTCTTT.